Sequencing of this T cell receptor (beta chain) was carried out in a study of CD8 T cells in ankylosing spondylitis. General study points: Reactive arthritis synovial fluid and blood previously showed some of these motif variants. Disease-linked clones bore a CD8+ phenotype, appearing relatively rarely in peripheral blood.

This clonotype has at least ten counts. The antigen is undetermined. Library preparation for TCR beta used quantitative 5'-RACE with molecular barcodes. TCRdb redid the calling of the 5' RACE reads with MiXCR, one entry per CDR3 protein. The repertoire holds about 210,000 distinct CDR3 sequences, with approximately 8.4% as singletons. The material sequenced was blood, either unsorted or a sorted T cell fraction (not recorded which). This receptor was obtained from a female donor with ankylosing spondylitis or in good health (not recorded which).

The CDR3, as DNA: TGCGCCAGCAGCTTAATTGGAAATCAGCCCCAGCATTTT. This gives the protein CASSLIGNQPQHF. The J gene is TRBJ1-5, the V gene TRBV5-1; D uncertain. Deletions cut 2 bases from V and 4 bases from J, with 7 bases between. Germline assignment: CDR1 SGHRS and CDR2 YFSETQ. This CDR3 has 13 residues.